This T cell receptor beta chain comes out of a study of neurological immune-mediated disorders. This clonotype has ten or more counts. The CDR3 runs 16 residues. Trimming removed 3 bases from V and 5 bases from J, with 20 bases in between. The germline CDR1 and CDR2 sequences are MNHNS and SASEGT. TCRdb itself ran the 5' RACE reads through MiXCR, one entry per CDR3 protein. The table shows more than 40,000 distinct CDR3 sequences, with roughly 13% occurring only once. Time point given: longitudinal time-point 3. The study built unsorted libraries from 2 million PBMCs kept at -80 C. The specimen sequenced was PBMCs. The receptor was isolated from a male donor with HTLV-1-associated myelopathy (HAM/TSP). The V call is TRBV6-1, the J call TRBJ2-7, with a possible D match to TRBD1 (6 bases). CDR3 residues: CASSDLNRQVVDEQYF. The CDR3, as DNA: TGTGCCAGCAGTGATCTTAACCGACAGGTGGTTGACGAGCAGTACTTC.